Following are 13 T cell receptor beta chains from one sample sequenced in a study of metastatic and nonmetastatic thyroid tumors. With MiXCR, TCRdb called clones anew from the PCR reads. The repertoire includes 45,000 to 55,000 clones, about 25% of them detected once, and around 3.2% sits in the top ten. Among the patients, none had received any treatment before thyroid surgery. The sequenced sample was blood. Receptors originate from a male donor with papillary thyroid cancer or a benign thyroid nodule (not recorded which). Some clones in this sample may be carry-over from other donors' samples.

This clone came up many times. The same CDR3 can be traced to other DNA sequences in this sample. CDR3 region: CASSLSGYEQYF. CDR3 DNA: TGCGCCAGCAGCTTGTCAGGGTACGAGCAGTACTTC. This chain uses TRBV5-1 with TRBJ2-7; a possible D gene is TRBD1 (5 bases). CDR3 length: 12 residues. Per germline, CDR1 SGHRS and CDR2 YFSETQ. V was trimmed by 1 base and J by 4 bases, leaving 6 bases between them. Using reference TRBV5-1 and TRBJ2-7 for the parts outside the CDR3, the full variable domain is KAGVTQTPRYLIKTRGQQVTLSCSPISGHRSVSWYQQTPGQGLQFLFEYFSETQRNKGNFPGRFSGRQFSNSRSEMNVSTLELGDSALYLCASSLSGYEQYFGPGTRLTVT.

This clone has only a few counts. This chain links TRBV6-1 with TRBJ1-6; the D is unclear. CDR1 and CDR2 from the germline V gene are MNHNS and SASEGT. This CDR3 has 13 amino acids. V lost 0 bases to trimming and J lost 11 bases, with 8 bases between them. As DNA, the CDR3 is TGTGCCAGCAGTGAAGCGAGTAGGGCACCCCTCCACTTT. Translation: CASSEASRAPLHF.

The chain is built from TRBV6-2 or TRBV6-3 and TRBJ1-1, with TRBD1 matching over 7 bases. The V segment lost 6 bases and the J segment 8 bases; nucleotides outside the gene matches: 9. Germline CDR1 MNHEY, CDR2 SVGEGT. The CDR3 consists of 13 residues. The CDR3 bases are TGTGCCAGCAGGCCTTTCGGACAGGAGGAAGCTTTCTTT. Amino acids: CASRPFGQEEAFF.

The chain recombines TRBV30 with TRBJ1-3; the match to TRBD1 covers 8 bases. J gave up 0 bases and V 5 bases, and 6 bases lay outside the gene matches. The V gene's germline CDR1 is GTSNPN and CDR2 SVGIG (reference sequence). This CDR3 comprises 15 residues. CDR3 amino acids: CAWCYRGSSGNTIYF. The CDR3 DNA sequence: TGTGCCTGGTGTTACAGGGGGAGCTCTGGAAACACCATATATTTT.

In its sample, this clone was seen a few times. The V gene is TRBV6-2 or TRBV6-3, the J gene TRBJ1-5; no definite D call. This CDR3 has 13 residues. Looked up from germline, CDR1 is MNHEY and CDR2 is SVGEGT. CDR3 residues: CGSRGFGNQPQHF. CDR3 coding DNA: TGTGGCTCCCGCGGGTTCGGGAATCAGCCCCAGCATTTT.

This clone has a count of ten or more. CDR3 amino acids: CSSHGLDLGDTQYF. DNA of the CDR3: TGCAGCTCCCACGGGCTGGACCTTGGGGATACGCAGTATTTT. The V and J genes are TRBV29-1 and TRBJ2-3; no reliable D call. Germline assignment: CDR1 SQVTM and CDR2 ANQGSEA. CDR3 size: 14 residues. Trimming stripped 8 bases from V and 6 bases from J, with 21 bases between.

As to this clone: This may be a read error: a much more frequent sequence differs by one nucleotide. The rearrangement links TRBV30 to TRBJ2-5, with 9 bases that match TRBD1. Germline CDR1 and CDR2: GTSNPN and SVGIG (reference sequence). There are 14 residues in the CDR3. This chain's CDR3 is CVWSGTGLQETQYF. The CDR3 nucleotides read TGTGTCTGGTCCGGGACAGGGCTCCAAGAGACCCAGTACTTC.

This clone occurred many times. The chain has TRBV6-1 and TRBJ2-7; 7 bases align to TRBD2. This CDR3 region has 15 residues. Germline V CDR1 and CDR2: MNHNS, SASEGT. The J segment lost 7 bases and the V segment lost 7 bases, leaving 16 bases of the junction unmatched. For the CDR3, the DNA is TGTGCCAGCACCTCCCGGGCTAGCGGCCCTCGTGAGCAGTACTTC. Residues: CASTSRASGPREQYF.

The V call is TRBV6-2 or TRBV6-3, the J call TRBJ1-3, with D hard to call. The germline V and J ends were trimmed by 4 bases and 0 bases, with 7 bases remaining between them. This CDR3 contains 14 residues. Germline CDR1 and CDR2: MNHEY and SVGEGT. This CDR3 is CASSSIISGNTIYF. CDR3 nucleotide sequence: TGTGCCAGCAGTTCCATAATCTCTGGAAACACCATATATTTT.

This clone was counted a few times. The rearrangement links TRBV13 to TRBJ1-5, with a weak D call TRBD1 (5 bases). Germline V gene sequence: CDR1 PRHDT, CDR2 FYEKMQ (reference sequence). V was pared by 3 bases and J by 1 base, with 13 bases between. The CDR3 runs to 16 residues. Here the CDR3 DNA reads TGTGCCAGCAGCTTCGGGGGGGACCTCAGCAATCAGCCCCAGCATTTT. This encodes CASSFGGDLSNQPQHF.

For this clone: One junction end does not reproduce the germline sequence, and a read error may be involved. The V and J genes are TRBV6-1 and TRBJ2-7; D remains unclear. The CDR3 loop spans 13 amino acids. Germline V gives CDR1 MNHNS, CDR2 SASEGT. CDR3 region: CSSRPSNSYEHYF. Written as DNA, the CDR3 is TGTTCCAGCCGACCATCTAACTCCTACGAGCATTACTTC.

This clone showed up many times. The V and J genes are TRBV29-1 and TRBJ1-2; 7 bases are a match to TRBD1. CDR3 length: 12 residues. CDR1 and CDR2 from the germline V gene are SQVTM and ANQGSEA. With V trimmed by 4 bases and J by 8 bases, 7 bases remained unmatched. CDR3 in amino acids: CSVGDRVGGYTF. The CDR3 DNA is TGCAGCGTTGGTGACAGGGTAGGGGGCTACACCTTC.

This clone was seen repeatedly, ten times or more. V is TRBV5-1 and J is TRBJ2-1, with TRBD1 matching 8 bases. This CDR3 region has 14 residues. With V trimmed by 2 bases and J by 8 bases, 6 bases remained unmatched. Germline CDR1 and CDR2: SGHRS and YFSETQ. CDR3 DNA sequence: TGCGCCAGCAGCTTACGGACAGGGCGGGATGAGCAGTTCTTC. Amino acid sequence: CASSLRTGRDEQFF.